These 29 T cell receptor beta chains were all obtained from the same sample, sequenced in a study of blood T cell repertoires in COVID-19. Sequencing was performed with immunoSEQ multiplex PCR; in TCRdb, only in-frame clones are kept and a portion is missing. The sample carries fewer than 60,000 clones, about 85% recorded once. The source material was peripheral blood. The receptors shown here come from a man between 65 and 85 years old with active COVID-19.

The rearrangement uses TRBV2 and TRBJ2-7; 7 nucleotides match TRBD1. This CDR3 is 14 amino acids long. Germline V gene lookup returns CDR1 SNHLY and CDR2 FYNNEI. With 7 bases clipped from V and 5 bases from J, the junction kept 11 bases outside the gene matches. The CDR3 DNA sequence: TGTGCCAGCAACGGGGACAGTAACCCCCACGAGCAGTACTTC. Amino acids: CASNGDSNPHEQYF. The full variable domain, completed using reference TRBV2 and TRBJ2-7, is EPEVTQTPSHQVTQMGQEVILRCVPISNHLYFYWYRQILGQKVEFLVSFYNNEISEKSEIFDDQFSVERPDGSNFTLKIRSTKLEDSAMYFCASNGDSNPHEQYFGPGTRLTVT.

This sequence joins TRBV2 and TRBJ1-5; 8 nucleotides match TRBD1. Germline V CDR1 and CDR2: SNHLY, FYNNEI. V lost 9 bases, J lost 4 bases, and 8 bases stayed unmatched. The CDR3 is made up of 14 amino acids. CDR3 in DNA: TGTGCCAGTAGACAGGGGAGGGGTAATCAGCCCCAGCATTTT. The encoded protein is CASRQGRGNQPQHF.

This clone was seen only a few times. The V call is TRBV30, the J call TRBJ1-1; D might be TRBD1 (5 bases). Germline CDR1 is GTSNPN and CDR2 is SVGIG (reference sequence). CDR3 size: 13 residues. The V gene lost 4 bases and the J gene lost 1 base, with 10 bases spanning the gap. The CDR3 DNA is TGTGCCTGGACCGACAGTGGGAACACTGAAGCTTTCTTT. Translation: CAWTDSGNTEAFF.

J is TRBJ1-2 and V is TRBV6-4; TRBD1 matches 9 bases. The V segment lost 4 bases and the J segment 4 bases; nucleotides outside the gene matches: 7. This CDR3 has 15 amino acids. The V gene's germline CDR1 is MRHNA and CDR2 SNTAGT. CDR3 DNA: TGTGCCAGCAGTGCCACAGGGGGCCCCGTCTATGGCTACACCTTC. Translating it yields CASSATGGPVYGYTF.

This clone was seen a single time. The chain is built from TRBV11-2 and TRBJ2-5, with D tentatively TRBD2 (6 bases). CDR1 and CDR2 from the germline V gene are SGHAT and FQNNGV. The CDR3 is 14 amino acids. The V end was cut by 3 bases, the J end by 5 bases, with 13 bases between. The CDR3 DNA sequence: TGTGCCAGCAGCTTTCGGGGGATCAGGGAGACCCAGTACTTC. Translation gives CASSFRGIRETQYF.

V and J are TRBV12-3 or TRBV12-4 and TRBJ2-5; D might be TRBD1 (6 bases). The CDR3 consists of 13 residues. V lost 3 bases, J lost 3 bases, and 8 bases lay in between. The CDR3, as DNA: TGTGCCAGCAGTTTCGGGACAAAAGAGACCCAGTACTTC. This codes for CASSFGTKETQYF.

The V and J genes are TRBV4-3 and TRBJ1-6, with D uncertain. Trimming cost V 2 bases and J 1 base, with 12 bases left between them. The germline CDR1 and CDR2 sequences are LGHNA and YSLEER. CDR3 length: 17 amino acids. CDR3 nucleotide sequence: TGCGCCAGCAGCCAACGTCCCCCGGGGTCCTATAATTCACCCCTCCACTTT. It translates to CASSQRPPGSYNSPLHF.

The chain couples TRBV5-4 to TRBJ2-5, with D possibly being TRBD1 (5 bases). Germline loops: CDR1 SGHNT, CDR2 YYREEE (reference sequence). CDR3 size: 14 residues. The V end lost 0 bases, the J end lost 4 bases, and 10 bases lay between the germline ends. The chain's CDR3 is CASSLEAGRETQYF. DNA of the CDR3: TGTGCCAGCAGCTTGGAGGCAGGGCGAGAGACCCAGTACTTC.

This clone occurred a few times. CDR3 protein: CASSLGTGSFGEQYF. In nucleotides, the CDR3 is TGTGCCAGCAGCCTCGGGACAGGCTCCTTCGGCGAGCAGTACTTC. The chain combines TRBV5-6 with TRBJ2-7, with 8 bases aligning to TRBD1. Germline V gives CDR1 SGHDT, CDR2 YYEEEE. The CDR3 is 15 amino acids. After removal of 4 bases from V and 6 bases from J, the junction contained 12 bases not matched to a gene.

The chain links TRBV25-1 to TRBJ2-4; 9 bases are a match to TRBD1. The V segment lost 4 bases and the J segment 7 bases; nucleotides outside the gene matches: 2. Germline values: CDR1 MGHDK, CDR2 SYGVNS. The CDR3 is 13 residues long. For the CDR3, the DNA is TGTGCCAGCAGTGCGACAGGGGGGAACATTCAGTACTTC. Amino acids: CASSATGGNIQYF.

The V gene is TRBV7-2, the J gene TRBJ1-4; no reliable D call. Trimming pared 1 base from V and 7 bases from J, leaving 19 bases between. The CDR3 is 17 residues long. Per germline, CDR1 SGHTA and CDR2 FQGNSA. The CDR3 DNA reads as TGTGCCAGCAGCTTAGAACTTGGAGGTTACTTGGCTGAAAAACTGTTTTTT. Residues: CASSLELGGYLAEKLFF.

This clone was observed a handful of times. V is TRBV5-4 and J is TRBJ2-7; D is unclear. The CDR3 covers 13 residues. Germline V gene data show CDR1 as SGHNT and CDR2 as YYREEE (reference sequence). V lost 0 bases, J lost 7 bases, and 11 bases lay in between. CDR3 in DNA: TGTGCCAGCAGCTTGGACAGAGTTGGAGAGCAGTACTTC. Its translation is CASSLDRVGEQYF.

CDR3 nucleotide sequence: TGTGCCAGCAGCGTAGGACAGACAGCTAACTATGGCTACACCTTC. Its protein is CASSVGQTANYGYTF. V gene TRBV9 combines with J gene TRBJ1-2; D may be TRBD1 (5 bases). Trimming pared 0 bases from V and 0 bases from J, leaving 9 bases between. Germline V gene sequence: CDR1 SGDLS, CDR2 YYNGEE. This CDR3 has 15 residues.

The chain links TRBV15 to TRBJ2-7, with TRBD1 as a possible D gene (6 bases). Looked up from germline, CDR1 is LNHNV and CDR2 is YYDKDF (reference sequence). The CDR3 is made up of 15 amino acids. Trimming took off 0 bases at V and 5 bases at J, with 14 bases between the two ends. CDR3 region: CATSREMTGIHEQYF. The CDR3 coding sequence is TGTGCCACCAGCAGAGAAATGACAGGCATCCACGAGCAGTACTTC.

This clone appeared once. CDR3 sequence reads: CASSLVGGQEAFF. The CDR3 DNA reads as TGCGCCAGCAGCTTGGTTGGGGGACAAGAAGCTTTCTTT. The genes are TRBV5-1 and TRBJ1-1; D is possibly TRBD1 (6 bases). Trimming took off 0 bases at V and 8 bases at J, with 11 bases between the two ends. This CDR3 comprises 13 residues. Germline CDR1 and CDR2: SGHRS and YFSETQ. Using reference TRBV5-1 and TRBJ1-1 for the parts outside the CDR3, the full variable domain is KAGVTQTPRYLIKTRGQQVTLSCSPISGHRSVSWYQQTPGQGLQFLFEYFSETQRNKGNFPGRFSGRQFSNSRSEMNVSTLELGDSALYLCASSLVGGQEAFFGQGTRLTVV.

This clone was seen at least ten times. Other DNA sequences from this sample encode an identical CDR3 as well. The chain carries TRBV12-3 or TRBV12-4 and TRBJ1-5, with D unclear. The CDR3 runs 13 residues. Trimming removed 0 bases at V and 6 bases at J, with 6 bases between. CDR3 bases: TGTGCCAGCAGTTTAGCGCTCGGTCAGCCCCAGCATTTT. Its translation is CASSLALGQPQHF.

This clone was recorded only once. The chain joins TRBV6-5 to TRBJ1-1, with 7 bases fitting TRBD1. V lost 6 bases, J lost 8 bases, and 3 bases stayed unmatched. Germline CDR1 and CDR2: MNHEY and SVGAGI. This CDR3 region has 11 residues. As DNA, the CDR3 is TGTGCCAGCAGACTGACAGGGGAAGCTTTCTTT. Its translation is CASRLTGEAFF.

This chain links TRBV24-1 with TRBJ2-3, with D perhaps TRBD2 (7 bases). Trimming cost V 1 base and J 4 bases, with 14 bases left between them. The V gene's germline CDR1 is KGHDR and CDR2 SFDVKD. The CDR3 sequence is 16 residues long. The CDR3 region has the DNA TGTGCCACCAGTGATTTAGGAGGGGGGGCCTCAGATACGCAGTATTTT. This sequence encodes CATSDLGGGASDTQYF.

This chain uses TRBV4-1 with TRBJ2-1; 7 bases line up with TRBD1. The V segment lost 3 bases and the J segment 6 bases; nucleotides outside the gene matches: 2. The CDR3 sequence is 13 residues long. Germline values: CDR1 MGHRA, CDR2 YSYEKL. For the CDR3, the DNA is TGCGCCAGCAGCCAGACAGGGAGCAATGAGCAGTTCTTC. This codes for CASSQTGSNEQFF.

The chain is built from TRBV7-2 and TRBJ1-6; a possible D gene is TRBD1 (6 bases). V dropped 5 bases and J dropped 4 bases, with 15 bases sitting between them. Germline V gene lookup returns CDR1 SGHTA and CDR2 FQGNSA. The CDR3 sequence is 16 residues long. CDR3 loop: CASSTSWTAYNSPLHF. As DNA, the CDR3 is TGTGCCAGCAGCACGAGCTGGACAGCTTATAATTCACCCCTCCACTTT. The variable domain in full, with the rest retrieved from reference TRBV7-2 and TRBJ1-6, is GAGVSQSPSNKVTEKGKDVELRCDPISGHTALYWYRQSLGQGLEFLIYFQGNSAPDKSGLPSDRFSAERTGGSVSTLTIQRTQQEDSAVYLCASSTSWTAYNSPLHFGNGTRLTVT.

J is TRBJ2-1 and V is TRBV2; tentative D call: TRBD1 (6 bases). Deletions cut 6 bases from V and 5 bases from J, with 17 bases between. This CDR3 is 15 amino acids long. Germline-derived CDR1 and CDR2 are SNHLY and FYNNEI. The CDR3 loop is CASSAPGHRDNEQFF. In nucleotides, the CDR3 is TGTGCCAGCAGCGCTCCGGGACATAGGGACAATGAGCAGTTCTTC.

This chain connects TRBV7-8 to TRBJ2-3; 7 nucleotides align to TRBD2. The CDR3 loop spans 12 amino acids. Germline lookup yields CDR1 SGHVS and CDR2 FQNEAQ. V dropped 4 bases and J dropped 9; count of bases not matched to a gene: 4. For the CDR3, the DNA is TGTGCCAGCAGCTCTGGGGGGGGAACGCAGTATTTT. Translation: CASSSGGGTQYF.

The CDR3 here is CAIRPGEATNYGYTF. The DNA for the CDR3 is TGTGCCATCAGGCCCGGGGAGGCTACTAACTATGGCTACACCTTC. V is TRBV10-3 and J is TRBJ1-2, with D unresolved. The CDR3 extends over 15 amino acids. Germline assignment: CDR1 ENHRY and CDR2 SYGVKD. Trimming left V 6 bases short and J 0 bases short, with 14 bases between.

The chain recombines TRBV11-2 with TRBJ1-1; TRBD1 aligns across 7 bases. This CDR3 has 14 residues. V lost 5 bases and J lost 2; bases outside the gene matches: 5. In germline, CDR1 is SGHAT, CDR2 FQNNGV. The CDR3 DNA follows: TGTGCCAGCAGCCTAGGGACAGAAAACACTGAAGCTTTCTTT. Protein sequence: CASSLGTENTEAFF.

CDR3 in DNA: TGTGCCAGCAGCTTAGCGCCGGGAGAATCTAACTATGGCTACACCTTC. This gives the protein CASSLAPGESNYGYTF. The chain has TRBV7-9 and TRBJ1-2; no firm D call. V was cut by 0 bases and J by 0 bases, with 11 bases left in between. The CDR3 loop spans 16 amino acids. CDR1 SEHNR and CDR2 FQNEAQ come from the germline V gene (reference sequence).

The rearrangement links TRBV29-1 to TRBJ1-5, with D maybe TRBD1 (6 bases). Germline CDR1 is SQVTM and CDR2 is ANQGSEA. V lost 4 bases to trimming and J lost 9 bases, with 13 bases between them. The CDR3 spans 12 residues. DNA for the CDR3: TGCAGCGTTGGGGGGGGGCAATCGCCCCAGCATTTT. It codes for CSVGGGQSPQHF.

The J gene is TRBJ2-7, the V gene TRBV3-1 (or the pseudogene TRBV3-2); TRBD2 matches 16 bases. The CDR3 extends over 18 amino acids. Trimming cost V 4 bases and J 0 bases; bases outside gene matches: 6. The germline CDR1 and CDR2 sequences are LGHDT and YNNKEL (reference sequence). DNA for the CDR3: TGTGCCAGCAGCCGTGGGACTAGCGGGGGGGTAAGCTCCTACGAGCAGTACTTC. Amino acids: CASSRGTSGGVSSYEQYF.

Remarks on this clone: One end of the junction fails to match germline, which may point to a read error. V usage is TRBV7-7 and J usage is TRBJ2-3; a possible D gene is TRBD1 (5 bases). This CDR3 is built from 13 residues. Germline values: CDR1 SSHAT, CDR2 FNYEAQ (reference sequence). CDR3 nucleotides: TGTGCTAGCAGCTTAGGGGCTGCAGATACGCAGTATTTT. Amino acid sequence: CASSLGAADTQYF.

This chain uses TRBV5-8 with TRBJ2-3; possible D gene TRBD1, 5 bases. CDR1 and CDR2 from the germline V gene are SGHTS and YDEGEE. The CDR3 runs 13 residues. Trimming removed 2 bases at V and 3 bases at J, with 7 bases between. The CDR3 sequence is CASSFKGTDTQYF. The CDR3 region has the DNA TGTGCCAGCAGCTTTAAGGGGACAGATACGCAGTATTTT.